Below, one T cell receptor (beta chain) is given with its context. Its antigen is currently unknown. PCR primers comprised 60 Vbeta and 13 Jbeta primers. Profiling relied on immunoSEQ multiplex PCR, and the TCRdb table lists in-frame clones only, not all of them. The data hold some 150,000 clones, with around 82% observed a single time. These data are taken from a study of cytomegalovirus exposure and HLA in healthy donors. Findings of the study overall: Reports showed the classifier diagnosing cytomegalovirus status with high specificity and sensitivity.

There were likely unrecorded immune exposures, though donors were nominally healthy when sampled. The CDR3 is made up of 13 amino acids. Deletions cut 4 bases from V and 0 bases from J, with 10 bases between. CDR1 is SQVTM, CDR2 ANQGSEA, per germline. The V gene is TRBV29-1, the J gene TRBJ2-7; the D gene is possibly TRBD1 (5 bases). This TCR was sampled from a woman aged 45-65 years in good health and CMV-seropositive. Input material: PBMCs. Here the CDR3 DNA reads TGCAGCGTTGCCGTGACAGCCTCCTACGAGCAGTACTTC. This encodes CSVAVTASYEQYF.